This TCR beta chain was sequenced for a study of blood T cells in healthy people across ages. Overall study context: Template switching picked up about one barcoded beta molecule for each two T cells.

This clonotype was counted only a few times. Its antigen remains unknown. A second PCR, run for roughly 7 to 12 cycles, used a sample-barcoded 5' primer plus a J-beta primer mix. Researchers report that a template-switch adaptor with 12 random nucleotides tagged each cDNA molecule. MiXCR, applied by TCRdb to the 5' RACE reads, yields one record per CDR3 protein. The sample lists some 800,000 distinct CDR3 sequences, roughly 25% occurring once. Regarding the study as a whole: Age brought a roughly linear fall in TCR beta diversity measured per million T cells.

These data are also associated with another study on T cells of mothers and their children. This second study notes: Overlap measured in related mother-child pairs was slightly, non-significantly higher than in unrelated pairs.

The TCR sequence derives from a boy younger than 18 in good health. The specimen sequenced was blood.

CDR3 nucleotide sequence: TGTGCCAGCAGCGTACACATCTCGGGTGAGCAGTACTTC. Protein sequence: CASSVHISGEQYF. This rearrangement joins TRBV9 to TRBJ2-7; D call uncertain. The CDR3 runs 13 residues. CDR1 and CDR2 from the germline V gene are SGDLS and YYNGEE. V was cut by 1 base and J by 7 bases, with 12 bases left in between.